The 7 T cell receptor beta chains reported below all come from one sample, sequenced in a study of cytomegalovirus exposure and HLA in healthy donors. In the PCR, 60 Vbeta and 13 Jbeta primers were used. Measured with immunoSEQ multiplex PCR; TCRdb has only the in-frame clones, and not every one. Among 150,000 to 200,000 clones listed, roughly 72% were seen once. The sample taken for sequencing was PBMCs. These receptors were taken from a middle-aged man in good health and CMV-seropositive.

The sample holds a few counts of this clone. The chain joins TRBV7-2 to TRBJ1-2; TRBD1 might be the D (5 bases). Germline CDR1 and CDR2: SGHTA and FQGNSA. The CDR3 consists of 18 residues. Trimming stripped 5 bases from V and 4 bases from J, with 26 bases between. CDR3 DNA: TGTGCCAGCAGCCACGGGGGGATTCGAGCCCGCAACCCCTATGGCTACACCTTC. Protein: CASSHGGIRARNPYGYTF.

This clone appeared a single time. The sample contains more than one DNA sequence encoding this CDR3. This sequence joins TRBV7-9 and TRBJ1-1; D call uncertain. CDR3 length: 16 residues. Germline V lookup: CDR1 SEHNR, CDR2 FQNEAQ (reference sequence). V was trimmed by 4 bases and J by 3 bases, leaving 18 bases between them. The CDR3 loop is CASSYPEGEVHTEAFF. CDR3 in DNA: TGTGCCAGCAGCTACCCAGAGGGAGAAGTTCACACTGAAGCTTTCTTT.

There are a few counts of this clone. The CDR3 spells CAWSGGLGNSPLHF. The CDR3 coding sequence is TGTGCCTGGAGTGGGGGCCTAGGGAATTCACCCCTCCACTTT. The V gene is TRBV30, the J gene TRBJ1-6; D is perhaps TRBD1 (5 bases). The length of the CDR3 is 14 residues. The germline V and J ends were trimmed by 1 base and 7 bases, with 11 bases remaining between them. Germline CDR1 and CDR2: GTSNPN and SVGIG (reference sequence).

V and J are TRBV5-6 and TRBJ1-1, with TRBD1 matching 8 bases. This CDR3 is built from 16 residues. Germline V gene lookup returns CDR1 SGHDT and CDR2 YYEEEE. Trimming cost V 0 bases and J 4 bases; bases outside gene matches: 8. CDR3 loop: CASSLETGAPRTEAFF. The DNA for the CDR3 is TGTGCCAGCAGCTTGGAGACAGGGGCCCCGCGCACTGAAGCTTTCTTT.

The chain uses TRBV19 and TRBJ2-6; D might be TRBD1 (5 bases). The V gene lost 1 base and the J gene lost 0 bases, with 16 bases spanning the gap. This CDR3 is 19 amino acids long. CDR1 is LNHDA and CDR2 is SQIVND in the germline V gene (reference sequence). The CDR3 nucleotides read TGTGCCAGTAGTATAGCCCTGGGGCAGGCCTACTCTGGGGCCAACGTCCTGACTTTC. It is translated as CASSIALGQAYSGANVLTF.

V usage is TRBV5-1 and J usage is TRBJ1-5; no firm D call. CDR3 size: 15 residues. With 4 bases removed from V and 0 bases from J, the gap between germline ends came to 11 bases. Germline assignment: CDR1 SGHRS and CDR2 YFSETQ. The CDR3 DNA is TGCGCCAGCAGCCTAGCGGGCTATAGCAATCAGCCCCAGCATTTT. Translated: CASSLAGYSNQPQHF.

The genes are TRBV11-2 and TRBJ1-6; perhaps TRBD1 as D (5 bases). Trimming pared 5 bases from V and 9 bases from J, leaving 17 bases between. This CDR3 contains 15 residues. Germline V gene data show CDR1 as SGHAT and CDR2 as FQNNGV. The CDR3 DNA sequence: TGTGCCAGCAGCCCTAAAGGGGCGGATGGTTCACCCCTCCACTTT. Its translation is CASSPKGADGSPLHF.